This T cell receptor (beta chain) was retrieved from a study of T-cell reconstitution after alpha-beta-depleted transplantation in children. Regarding the study as a whole: For some patients, TCRbeta diversity was high at day 60 because of recipient T cells and thymic progenitors that survived. In patients about two months after transplant, alpha-beta T cells reportedly arose from several hundred expanded graft clones. Newly produced T cells mostly accounted for T-cell counts and diversity one year post-transplant.

For this clonotype: Antigen: not known.

Preparation of the TCRbeta library was carried out with unique molecular identifiers. One entry per CDR3 protein, called by TCRdb with MiXCR from the PCR reads. Of approximately 240,000 distinct CDR3 sequences listed, approximately 11% are singletons. CDR1 DFQATT and CDR2 SNEGSKA come from the germline V gene (reference sequence). The CDR3 loop spans 13 amino acids. V gave up 6 bases and J gave up 7 bases; unmatched junction bases: 9. The receptor was derived from a child less than two years old with acute myeloid leukemia, due to receive a stem cell transplant. The V gene is TRBV20-1, the J gene TRBJ2-7; 10 nucleotides line up with TRBD1. Specimen: PBMCs, collected before TCRalphabeta/CD19-depleted stem cell transplant. The CDR3 here is CSAGTGDVGEQYF. CDR3 sequence (DNA): TGCAGTGCAGGGACAGGGGATGTCGGTGAGCAGTACTTC.